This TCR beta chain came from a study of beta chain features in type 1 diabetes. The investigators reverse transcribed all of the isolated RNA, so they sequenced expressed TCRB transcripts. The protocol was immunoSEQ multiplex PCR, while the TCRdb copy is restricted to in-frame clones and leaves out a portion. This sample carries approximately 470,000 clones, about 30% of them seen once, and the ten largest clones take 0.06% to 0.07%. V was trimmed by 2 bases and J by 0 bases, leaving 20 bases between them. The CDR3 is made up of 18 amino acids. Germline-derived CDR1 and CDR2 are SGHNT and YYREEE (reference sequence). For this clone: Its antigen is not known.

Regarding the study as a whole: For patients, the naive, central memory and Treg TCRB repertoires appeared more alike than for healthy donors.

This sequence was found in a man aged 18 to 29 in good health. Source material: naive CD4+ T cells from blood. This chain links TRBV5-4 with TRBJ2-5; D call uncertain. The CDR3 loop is CASSFAEHSLWYQETQYF. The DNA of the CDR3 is TGTGCCAGCAGCTTTGCCGAACATTCTCTTTGGTACCAAGAGACCCAGTACTTC.